One and the same sample provided the 32 T cell receptor beta chains below, sequenced in a study of chronic HIV infection and antiretroviral therapy. TCRdb independently ran MiXCR on the 5' RACE reads; one entry per CDR3 protein. The sample holds some 46,000 distinct CDR3 sequences, about 18% seen once. The sequenced sample was peripheral blood. The receptors shown here come from an adult who had HIV and had not received antiretroviral therapy, or was an uninfected healthy control (not recorded which).

Many counts were recorded for this clonotype. The gene calls are TRBV28 and TRBJ2-6; 7 bases are a match to TRBD1. V was clipped by 8 bases and J by 1 base; unmatched bases: 5. This CDR3 region has 15 residues. The germline V gene encodes CDR1 MDHEN and CDR2 SYDVKM. In DNA, the CDR3 is TGTGCCAGCGTCCCACAGGGGTCTGGGGCCAACGTCCTGACTTTC. Translating gives CASVPQGSGANVLTF.

V and J are TRBV29-1 and TRBJ2-2; D not resolved. Germline CDR1 and CDR2: SQVTM and ANQGSEA. V shed 2 bases and J shed 4 bases, with 5 bases lying between them. There are 12 residues in the CDR3. The CDR3 spells CSVELGTGELFF. The CDR3 DNA is TGCAGCGTTGAACTAGGCACCGGGGAGCTGTTTTTT.

In this sample, this clonotype turned up a few times. The CDR3 DNA reads as TGTGCCAGCAATTTGACACCGACTAATGAAAAACTGTTTTTT. This sequence encodes CASNLTPTNEKLFF. V and J are TRBV2 and TRBJ1-4, with D unclear. The CDR3 runs to 14 residues. Germline V CDR1 and CDR2: SNHLY, FYNNEI. Trimming took 7 bases from V and 2 from J, leaving 11 bases between them.

The chain uses TRBV20-1 and TRBJ2-3; no firm D call. V was trimmed by 6 bases and J by 0 bases, leaving 10 bases between them. Germline V gene data show CDR1 as DFQATT and CDR2 as SNEGSKA (reference sequence). The CDR3 length is 13 residues. CDR3: CSAPVSSTDTQYF. CDR3 DNA: TGCAGTGCCCCCGTCTCAAGCACAGATACGCAGTATTTT.

J is TRBJ2-1 and V is TRBV29-1; possibly TRBD1 or TRBD2 for D (6 bases each). The ends were cut back, 2 bases at V and 7 bases at J, with 9 bases in the middle. CDR1 and CDR2 (germline): SQVTM, ANQGSEA. CDR3 length: 12 residues. CDR3 nucleotide sequence: TGCAGCGTTGAACGAGGGGGGAATGAGCAGTTCTTC. This encodes CSVERGGNEQFF.

Note on this clonotype: At one end, the junction sequence differs from germline, possibly due to a read error. The J gene is TRBJ2-4, the V gene TRBV28, with D unclear. The germline V gene encodes CDR1 MDHEN and CDR2 SYDVKM. CDR3 length: 12 amino acids. This CDR3 reads CASSLGLNIQNF. For the CDR3, the DNA is TGTGCCAGCAGTTTAGGGCTAAACATTCAGAACTTC.

The table lists this clonotype with a few counts. The chain uses TRBV18 and TRBJ1-1; D gene ambiguous. The CDR3 consists of 15 residues. With 5 bases removed from V and 4 bases from J, the gap between germline ends came to 17 bases. From germline, CDR1 is KGHSH and CDR2 LQKENI. The CDR3 bases are TGTGCCAGCTCATCACTTAAGTCAGGAGGCACTGAAGCTTTCTTT. Translating gives CASSSLKSGGTEAFF. The whole variable domain, filled in from reference TRBV18 and TRBJ1-1, reads NAGVMQNPRHLVRRRGQEARLRCSPMKGHSHVYWYRQLPEEGLKFMVYLQKENIIDESGMPKERFSAEFPKEGPSILRIQQVVRGDSAAYFCASSSLKSGGTEAFFGQGTRLTVV.

V is TRBV6-2 or TRBV6-3 and J is TRBJ2-1; unclear D gene. The CDR3 has 11 residues. CDR1 and CDR2 (germline): MNHEY, SVGEGT. Trimming took 7 bases from V and 7 from J, leaving 8 bases between them. CDR3 residues: CASTWGNEQFF. The CDR3 bases are TGTGCCAGCACGTGGGGTAATGAGCAGTTCTTC.

This clonotype has more than one count but fewer than ten. An end of the junction differs from the germline gene, which may be a read error. The gene calls are TRBV12-3 or TRBV12-4 and TRBJ2-3, with D perhaps given as TRBD1 or TRBD2 (6 bases each). The CDR3 consists of 13 residues. The CDR3 loop reads CASSRGGPDTQYF. The CDR3 DNA reads TGTGCCAGCAGTCGAGGGGGGCCAGACACGCAGTATTTT.

J is TRBJ2-3 and V is TRBV20-1; no clear D. The CDR3 spans 14 residues. Per germline, CDR1 DFQATT and CDR2 SNEGSKA (reference sequence). The V gene lost 3 bases and the J gene lost 0 bases, with 10 bases spanning the gap. The CDR3 loop reads CSASLGPSTDTQYF. The CDR3 nucleotides are TGCAGTGCTAGTCTCGGACCTAGCACAGATACGCAGTATTTT.

This chain links TRBV2 with TRBJ2-7, with TRBD2 matching over 7 bases. CDR1 and CDR2 (germline): SNHLY, FYNNEI. The CDR3 runs to 12 residues. Trimming took 6 bases from V and 4 from J; bases not matched to a gene: 3. The CDR3 sequence is CASSGGSYEQYF. The CDR3 DNA is TGTGCCAGCAGCGGGGGGTCGTACGAGCAGTACTTC.

CDR3 region: CASSSGDRGLNEKLFF. In nucleotides, the CDR3 is TGTGCCAGCAGCTCAGGGGATCGGGGCCTTAATGAAAAACTGTTTTTT. The chain combines TRBV7-9 with TRBJ1-4, with D possibly TRBD1 on 6 matching bases. The CDR3 is 16 amino acids. The germline gives CDR1 SEHNR, CDR2 FQNEAQ (reference sequence). Trimming took off 4 bases at V and 4 bases at J, with 16 bases between the two ends. Together with reference TRBV7-9 and TRBJ1-4, the CDR3 gives the full variable domain: DTGVSQNPRHKITKRGQNVTFRCDPISEHNRLYWYRQTLGQGPEFLTYFQNEAQLEKSRLLSDRFSAERPKGSFSTLEIQRTEQGDSAMYLCASSSGDRGLNEKLFFGSGTQLSVL.

This clonotype has just a few counts. The gene calls are TRBV27 and TRBJ2-1, with TRBD2 matching over 14 bases. Per germline, CDR1 MNHEY and CDR2 SMNVEV (reference sequence). This CDR3 is 14 amino acids long. V lost 5 bases, J lost 8 bases, and 2 bases stayed unmatched. This CDR3 reads CASSGGLAGDEQFF. CDR3 nucleotide sequence: TGTGCCAGCAGTGGGGGACTAGCGGGAGATGAGCAGTTCTTC.

This clonotype was seen a few times. The rearrangement links TRBV27 to TRBJ1-2; a possible D gene is TRBD1 (5 bases). Trimming shortened V by 5 bases and J by 3 bases, and 13 bases separated the two germline ends. The CDR3 runs 14 residues. CDR1 is MNHEY, CDR2 SMNVEV, per germline (reference sequence). CDR3 DNA: TGTGCCAGCAGTCGGGGGATCCACTACTATGGCTACACCTTC. This encodes CASSRGIHYYGYTF.

This chain uses TRBV11-1 with TRBJ2-5, with D unclear. The germline V gene encodes CDR1 SGHAT and CDR2 FQDESV (reference sequence). The CDR3 covers 14 residues. Trimming shortened V by 4 bases and J by 3 bases, and 12 bases separated the two germline ends. Here the CDR3 DNA reads TGTGCCAGCAGCTCCAGACTGGATAAAGAGACCCAGTACTTC. Amino acids: CASSSRLDKETQYF.

This sequence joins TRBV28 and TRBJ2-1; 8 bases map to TRBD2. Unmatched junction bases numbered 14, after V lost 5 bases and J lost 8 bases. Germline values: CDR1 MDHEN, CDR2 SYDVKM. CDR3 length: 16 amino acids. In nucleotides, the CDR3 is TGTGCCAGCAGTCCAACCCGTGGCGGGAGGCCCGATGAGCAGTTCTTC. Its protein is CASSPTRGGRPDEQFF.

Ten or more counts support this clonotype. The CDR3 region is CASSPTGSSYEQYF. The CDR3 DNA reads TGTGCCAGCAGTCCGACGGGGAGCTCCTACGAGCAGTACTTC. The J gene is TRBJ2-7, the V gene TRBV6-5, with D possibly matching TRBD2 (5 bases). The CDR3 contains 14 residues. Trimming pared 5 bases from V and 0 bases from J, leaving 11 bases between. Looked up from germline, CDR1 is MNHEY and CDR2 is SVGAGI.

The genes are TRBV4-2 and TRBJ2-3, with a tentative D call TRBD2 (6 bases). CDR1 is LGHNA and CDR2 is YNFKEQ in the germline V gene. The CDR3 extends over 15 amino acids. Deletions cut 1 base from V and 1 base from J, with 9 bases between. CDR3 in amino acids: CASSQGLEGTDTQYF. In DNA form, the CDR3 reads TGTGCCAGCAGCCAAGGACTAGAAGGCACAGATACGCAGTATTTT.

This clonotype has a count of ten or more. The chain is built from TRBV27 and TRBJ2-6; D uncertain. Trimming cost V 8 bases and J 0 bases, with 5 bases left between them. There are 13 residues in the CDR3. Germline CDR1 is MNHEY and CDR2 is SMNVEV (reference sequence). Written as DNA, the CDR3 is TGTGCCAGCTCTCCCTCTGGGGCCAACGTCCTGACTTTC. This encodes CASSPSGANVLTF. The variable domain in full, completed from reference TRBV27 and TRBJ2-6, reads EAQVTQNPRYLITVTGKKLTVTCSQNMNHEYMSWYRQDPGLGLRQIYYSMNVEVTDKGDVPEGYKVSRKEKRNFPLILESPSPNQTSLYFCASSPSGANVLTFGAGSRLTVL.

Many counts were recorded for this clonotype. V and J are TRBV28 and TRBJ1-1, with 8 positions matching TRBD1. There are 16 residues in the CDR3. Germline V gene data show CDR1 as MDHEN and CDR2 as SYDVKM. Trimming removed 7 bases from V and 5 bases from J; junction bases left unmatched: 15. In nucleotides, the CDR3 is TGTGCCAGCAATCCTCCAACAGGGGGGGGAGGGACTGAAGCTTTCTTT. It is translated as CASNPPTGGGGTEAFF.

V and J are TRBV7-2 and TRBJ1-6, with 7 bases that match TRBD1. The CDR3 covers 14 residues. J lost 6 bases, V lost 5 bases, and 4 bases had no gene match. The germline CDR1 and CDR2 sequences are SGHTA and FQGNSA. The CDR3 region is CASSPGGGNSPLHF. The CDR3 DNA reads TGTGCCAGCAGCCCAGGGGGTGGTAATTCACCCCTCCACTTT.

The chain joins TRBV7-2 to TRBJ2-4; TRBD2 might be the D (5 bases). Looked up from germline, CDR1 is SGHTA and CDR2 is FQGNSA. Trimming pared 5 bases from V and 6 bases from J, leaving 17 bases between. CDR3 length: 15 amino acids. The CDR3 loop reads CASSQNPRGLNIQYF. CDR3 in DNA: TGTGCCAGCAGCCAAAACCCCCGGGGTTTAAACATTCAGTACTTC. Complete variable domain (other parts from reference TRBV7-2 and TRBJ2-4): GAGVSQSPSNKVTEKGKDVELRCDPISGHTALYWYRQSLGQGLEFLIYFQGNSAPDKSGLPSDRFSAERTGGSVSTLTIQRTQQEDSAVYLCASSQNPRGLNIQYFGAGTRLSVL.

V gene TRBV28 combines with J gene TRBJ2-2, with D unclear. The CDR3 sequence is 12 residues long. V lost 4 bases and J 4 bases, leaving 4 bases between the germline ends. Germline V gene sequence: CDR1 MDHEN, CDR2 SYDVKM. The CDR3 DNA reads TGTGCCAGCAGTTCTCCCACCGGGGAGCTGTTTTTT. Protein: CASSSPTGELFF.

The genes are TRBV4-1 and TRBJ2-1, with D unclear. V was shortened by 1 base and J by 0 bases, with 10 bases between the two germline ends. The length of the CDR3 is 16 residues. In germline, CDR1 is MGHRA, CDR2 YSYEKL. CDR3 nucleotide sequence: TGCGCCAGCAGCCAAGGACCGACGAGCTCCTACAATGAGCAGTTCTTC. It codes for CASSQGPTSSYNEQFF.

This clonotype turned up a few times. This sequence joins TRBV3-1 and TRBJ1-4; unclear D gene. V gave up 1 base and J gave up 4 bases, with 4 bases separating them. The germline V gene encodes CDR1 LGHDT and CDR2 YNNKEL (reference sequence). This CDR3 has 13 amino acids. The chain's CDR3 is CASSQAVNEKLFF. CDR3 nucleotide sequence: TGTGCCAGCAGCCAAGCTGTTAATGAAAAACTGTTTTTT.

This clonotype appeared a few times. The gene calls are TRBV28 and TRBJ1-1; 10 nucleotides agree with TRBD1. The CDR3 contains 15 residues. CDR1 is MDHEN and CDR2 is SYDVKM in the germline V gene. The V segment lost 1 base and the J segment 6 bases; nucleotides outside the gene matches: 5. The CDR3 sequence is CASSLSTGTGAEAFF. The DNA for the CDR3 is TGTGCCAGCAGTTTATCTACCGGGACAGGGGCTGAAGCTTTCTTT. Using reference TRBV28 and TRBJ1-1 for the parts outside the CDR3, the full variable domain is DVKVTQSSRYLVKRTGEKVFLECVQDMDHENMFWYRQDPGLGLRLIYFSYDVKMKEKGDIPEGYSVSREKKERFSLILESASTNQTSMYLCASSLSTGTGAEAFFGQGTRLTVV.

This chain uses TRBV3-1 with TRBJ1-2, with D possibly being TRBD1 (6 bases). The germline V gene encodes CDR1 LGHDT and CDR2 YNNKEL (reference sequence). The V end lost 4 bases, the J end lost 3 bases, and 18 bases lay between the germline ends. CDR3 length: 16 residues. Written as DNA, the CDR3 is TGTGCCAGCAGCCGCTCCGGGACATACGAGGACTATGGCTACACCTTC. This sequence encodes CASSRSGTYEDYGYTF.

This clonotype turned up a few times. V gene TRBV10-3 combines with J gene TRBJ2-4; 16 nucleotides line up with TRBD2. Germline V gives CDR1 ENHRY, CDR2 SYGVKD. The length of the CDR3 is 16 residues. V dropped 2 bases and J dropped 8; count of bases not matched to a gene: 3. CDR3 amino acids: CAISEPGLAGGDIQYF. DNA of the CDR3: TGTGCCATCAGTGAGCCGGGACTAGCGGGAGGGGACATTCAGTACTTC.

The chain couples TRBV7-6 to TRBJ1-2; D gene uncertain. The CDR3 covers 13 residues. V lost 2 bases to trimming and J lost 0 bases, with 4 bases between them. Germline CDR1 and CDR2: SGHVS and FNYEAQ. The CDR3, as DNA: TGTGCCAGCAGCTTAAATACTAACTATGGCTACACCTTC. It encodes CASSLNTNYGYTF. Complete variable domain (other parts from reference TRBV7-6 and TRBJ1-2): GAGVSQSPRYKVTKRGQDVALRCDPISGHVSLYWYRQALGQGPEFLTYFNYEAQQDKSGLPNDRFSAERPEGSISTLTIQRTEQRDSAMYRCASSLNTNYGYTFGSGTRLTVV.

V gene TRBV14 combines with J gene TRBJ2-1, with D unclear. Germline assignment: CDR1 SGHDN and CDR2 FVKESK. V was cut by 4 bases and J by 9 bases, with 13 bases left in between. The CDR3 is 13 amino acids. The CDR3 here is CASSPQQWGEQFF. The CDR3 DNA reads as TGTGCCAGCAGCCCCCAGCAATGGGGTGAGCAGTTCTTC.

This clonotype appeared once. The chain uses TRBV2 and TRBJ1-1; the D is unclear. The germline CDR1 and CDR2 sequences are SNHLY and FYNNEI. V dropped 3 bases and J dropped 5 bases, with 16 bases sitting between them. This CDR3 region has 15 residues. CDR3 sequence: CASSDLMKERTEAFF. CDR3 bases: TGTGCCAGCAGTGATTTAATGAAGGAGAGGACTGAAGCTTTCTTT.

The chain joins TRBV9 to TRBJ2-6; D unclear. Deletions cut 3 bases from V and 2 bases from J, with 12 bases between. The CDR3 sequence is 16 residues long. Germline V gene data show CDR1 as SGDLS and CDR2 as YYNGEE. The CDR3 region has the DNA TGTGCCAGCAGCGCGACGGAGTACCCTGGGGCCAACGTCCTGACTTTC. Residues: CASSATEYPGANVLTF.